This T cell receptor beta chain was profiled in a study of cytomegalovirus exposure and HLA in healthy donors. The study, taken as a whole, reports: Reported results showed that the classifier diagnosed cytomegalovirus status with high specificity and sensitivity. Highly shared variants forming one cluster were likely a sequencing artifact. Cytomegalovirus association was listed for about 160 TCR beta chains. For most TCR beta V segments, an earlier analysis put the productive rate at about 90% or about 30% of the time.

On this clone: What it binds is not known.

There are 14 residues in the CDR3. Germline V gene sequence: CDR1 SGHVS, CDR2 FQNEAQ. The V gene end was trimmed by 3 bases and the J gene end by 8 bases; junction bases not matched to a gene: 7. Vbeta (60) and Jbeta (13) primers were used in the PCR. Sequencing was performed with immunoSEQ multiplex PCR; in TCRdb, only in-frame clones are kept and a portion is missing. Of under 200,000 clones listed, just under 80% are singletons. The source of this sequence is a woman aged 45-65 years in good health and CMV-seropositive. The chain is built from TRBV7-8 and TRBJ2-1, with 7 bases fitting TRBD2. The sequenced sample consisted of PBMCs. CDR3 loop: CASSLAGVGYEQFF. CDR3 coding DNA: TGTGCCAGCAGCTTGGCGGGAGTCGGTTATGAGCAGTTCTTC.